The sequence of this TCR beta chain was determined in a study of blood T cell repertoires in COVID-19. Looking at the study overall: Samples taken during acute and convalescent COVID-19 were collected in the United States, Italy and Spain. Sources were T cells, B-cell-depleted T cells, or PBMCs; the material itself was cDNA or gDNA.

The CDR3 is 16 residues long. The germline V gene has CDR1 ENHRY and CDR2 SYGVKD. V lost 2 bases and J lost 3; bases outside the gene matches: 10. Authors' methods: Estimation of nucleated cell counts was performed using reference gene primer amplification. TCRdb's table, derived via immunoSEQ multiplex PCR, lists solely in-frame clones and lacks some. D and trimming come from the DNA, and the V and J calls and clone size come from that table. The data contain over 200,000 clones, 60% to 75% of them singletons. This TCR was sampled from a woman aged 80 or over with acute or convalescent COVID-19. Sequencing was carried out using peripheral blood. The rearrangement links TRBV10-3 to TRBJ2-7; 7 bases line up with TRBD1. The CDR3 spells CAISEEGQTPLYEQYF. CDR3 coding DNA: TGTGCCATCAGTGAGGAGGGACAGACCCCCCTCTACGAGCAGTACTTC.